The 10 T cell receptor beta chains presented below share a single source sample, sequenced in a study of T cell repertoires in aging, cancer and after chemotherapy. TRB rearrangements spanning V, D and J were amplified using mixed TRB-A/B primers. Via MiXCR, TCRdb re-called the multiplex PCR reads, giving one row per CDR3 protein. The sample has 8,000 or so distinct CDR3 sequences; 25% to 40% are singletons. The template was genomic DNA from peripheral blood, not RNA. Sequencing input: blood. The receptors come from a human donor in good health.

This rearrangement joins TRBV18 to TRBJ2-5; maybe TRBD2 (6 bases). Trimming removed 4 bases at V and 5 bases at J, with 14 bases between. Germline CDR1 KGHSH, CDR2 LQKENI. The CDR3 loop spans 14 amino acids. CDR3 sequence reads: CASSLAGTTETQYF. CDR3 bases: TGTGCCAGCTCACTTGCGGGGACGACGGAGACCCAGTACTTC.

This clonotype was picked up a small number of times. The rearrangement joins TRBV5-5 to TRBJ1-2; no reliable D call. The CDR3 is 13 residues long. The germline V gene has CDR1 SGHKS and CDR2 YYEKEE (reference sequence). Trimming took off 0 bases at V and 4 bases at J, with 7 bases between the two ends. CDR3 sequence reads: CASSLDNIYGYTF. In nucleotides, the CDR3 is TGTGCCAGCAGCTTGGATAACATCTATGGCTACACCTTC.

The chain carries TRBV30 and TRBJ1-3; D is ambiguous. Germline V gene sequence: CDR1 GTSNPN, CDR2 SVGIG (reference sequence). This CDR3 is built from 12 residues. V was trimmed by 3 bases and J by 0 bases, leaving 3 bases between them. CDR3 bases: TGTGCCTGGAGGTACTCTGGAAACACCATATATTTT. It codes for CAWRYSGNTIYF.

This chain joins TRBV18 and TRBJ1-2; D may be TRBD1 (6 bases). Germline V gene data show CDR1 as KGHSH and CDR2 as LQKENI. Trimming stripped 3 bases from V and 10 bases from J, with 15 bases between. This CDR3 contains 13 residues. The CDR3: CASSPDSSRIYTF. Written as DNA, the CDR3 is TGTGCCAGCTCACCGGACAGTTCCCGCATCTACACCTTC.

V and J are TRBV6-5 and TRBJ2-7; weak D call: TRBD2 (6 bases). Trimming left V 2 bases short and J 1 base short, with 9 bases between. The CDR3 consists of 14 residues. CDR1 is MNHEY, CDR2 SVGAGI, per germline. CDR3 in DNA: TGTGCCAGCAGTTACGGTGGGGGGTCCTACGAGCAGTACTTC. It is translated as CASSYGGGSYEQYF.

This clonotype occurred once. The CDR3 nucleotides are TGTGCCATCAGCCTACCGGGACAGAGTTTCACCGTCTCTGGAAACACCATATATTTT. Protein product: CAISLPGQSFTVSGNTIYF. The chain carries TRBV10-3 and TRBJ1-3; the match to TRBD1 covers 7 bases. The CDR3 covers 19 residues. Germline lookup yields CDR1 ENHRY and CDR2 SYGVKD. Losses at the gene ends were 6 bases for V and 0 bases for J; bases not matched to a gene: 17.

This clonotype is categorized as medium-sized (0.01 to 0.1%). This chain uses TRBV29-1 with TRBJ1-4; D unclear. Trimming shortened V by 4 bases and J by 6 bases, and 6 bases separated the two germline ends. The CDR3 contains 11 residues. Germline V gene sequence: CDR1 SQVTM, CDR2 ANQGSEA. The CDR3 sequence: CSVGGYEKLFF. CDR3 coding DNA: TGCAGCGTTGGAGGGTATGAAAAACTGTTTTTT.

The CDR3 coding sequence is TGTGCCAGCTCTCAATCGGGTCGCACAGATACGCAGTATTTT. Translated: CASSQSGRTDTQYF. V and J are TRBV6-4 and TRBJ2-3; D gene uncertain. CDR1 and CDR2 from the germline V gene are MRHNA and SNTAGT. The CDR3 extends over 14 amino acids. Trimming left V 8 bases short and J 1 base short, with 13 bases between.

By its share, this clonotype is medium-sized (0.01 to 0.1%). CDR3 nucleotide sequence: TGTGCCAGCAGTGAGGGGGACCATAGCACAGATACGCAGTATTTT. Translation: CASSEGDHSTDTQYF. The rearrangement joins TRBV6-4 to TRBJ2-3; the D call may be TRBD1 or TRBD2 (5 bases each). This CDR3 contains 15 residues. Germline CDR1 and CDR2: MRHNA and SNTAGT. V lost 3 bases and J lost 0, with 10 bases in between.

This clonotype is labeled as medium-sized. The chain carries TRBV27 and TRBJ2-7; tentatively, D is TRBD1 or TRBD2 (5 bases each). The germline gives CDR1 MNHEY, CDR2 SMNVEV (reference sequence). The V end lost 3 bases, the J end lost 6 bases, and 18 bases lay between the germline ends. The CDR3 runs 15 residues. Here the CDR3 DNA reads TGTGCCAGCAGTTTGGCCGGGGCTTCTCGTAGCGAGCAGTACTTC. Its translation: CASSLAGASRSEQYF.